What follows are 30 T cell receptor beta chains derived from one specimen sequenced in a study of blood T cell repertoires in COVID-19 (dated by TCRdb to 2018 to 2021). The library was produced with the immunoSEQ multiplex PCR assay. TCRdb took over this immuneACCESS table, retaining in-frame rearrangements with V and J assigned. Such tables are incomplete; in checked studies, under half of the missing clones stem from an unresolved V gene, and the remainder is unexplained. This sample lists approximately 5,000 clones; around 79% were detected once. The ten largest clones add up to about an eighth of the sample. The sample was peripheral blood. The receptors stem from a man between 65 and 80 years old with active COVID-19.

The genes are TRBV3-1 (or the pseudogene TRBV3-2) and TRBJ1-2; 7 bases are shared with TRBD1. Germline CDR1 LGHDT, CDR2 YNNKEL (reference sequence). Unmatched junction bases numbered 6, after V lost 0 bases and J lost 8 bases. This CDR3 region has 14 residues. The DNA of the CDR3 is TGTGCCAGCAGCCAAGACGCGACAGGGTACGGCTACACCTTC. Residues: CASSQDATGYGYTF.

The genes are TRBV5-6 and TRBJ1-2; 7 nucleotides agree with TRBD1. CDR1 is SGHDT, CDR2 YYEEEE, per germline. The CDR3 covers 16 residues. V shed 4 bases and J 5 bases; nucleotides not matched to a gene: 14. In DNA, the CDR3 is TGTGCCAGCAGCCCCCCCCTAGACAGGGCTCATTATGGCTACACCTTC. This sequence encodes CASSPPLDRAHYGYTF.

The rearrangement uses TRBV29-1 and TRBJ1-6; TRBD1 is a possible D gene (5 bases). V was trimmed by 4 bases and J by 9 bases, leaving 13 bases between them. Germline V gene lookup returns CDR1 SQVTM and CDR2 ANQGSEA. The CDR3 covers 13 residues. The CDR3 region is CSVAGDVGSPLHF. CDR3 in DNA: TGCAGCGTTGCGGGGGATGTTGGTTCACCCCTCCACTTT.

This chain connects TRBV18 to TRBJ1-1; 8 nucleotides line up with TRBD1. Germline V CDR1 and CDR2: KGHSH, LQKENI. After removal of 2 bases from V and 5 bases from J, the junction contained 10 bases not matched to a gene. This CDR3 region has 16 residues. As DNA, the CDR3 is TGTGCCAGCTCACCAGGGCAGGGGGCTATCGGGACTGAAGCTTTCTTT. Translating it yields CASSPGQGAIGTEAFF.

This rearrangement joins TRBV19 to TRBJ2-7; 7 bases fit TRBD1. Germline lookup yields CDR1 LNHDA and CDR2 SQIVND (reference sequence). Unmatched junction bases numbered 4, after V lost 3 bases and J lost 5 bases. The CDR3 contains 13 residues. CDR3 sequence: CASSMGQGDEQYF. The CDR3, as DNA: TGTGCCAGTAGTATGGGGCAGGGGGACGAGCAGTACTTC.

V and J are TRBV28 and TRBJ2-7, with D perhaps matching TRBD1 (6 bases). This CDR3 contains 14 residues. Trimming pared 7 bases from V and 2 bases from J, leaving 15 bases between. CDR1 is MDHEN and CDR2 is SYDVKM in the germline V gene. This CDR3 is CASNAGTPPYEQYF. In nucleotides, the CDR3 is TGTGCCAGCAACGCCGGGACACCTCCCTACGAGCAGTACTTC.

The CDR3 sequence: CASSREGQGNTEAFF. The CDR3 region has the DNA TGCGCCAGCAGCCGGGAAGGACAGGGGAACACTGAAGCTTTCTTT. The rearrangement uses TRBV5-1 and TRBJ1-1, with 8 bases fitting TRBD1. Trimming removed 4 bases from V and 1 base from J; junction bases left unmatched: 6. This CDR3 spans 15 amino acids. Germline V CDR1 and CDR2: SGHRS, YFSETQ.

The V and J genes are TRBV4-1 and TRBJ1-2; unclear D gene. From germline, CDR1 is MGHRA and CDR2 YSYEKL. With 7 bases removed from V and 1 base from J, the gap between germline ends came to 13 bases. The CDR3 contains 14 residues. The CDR3 here is CASNGGLGNYGYTF. DNA of the CDR3: TGCGCCAGCAATGGAGGTTTGGGTAACTATGGCTACACCTTC.

CDR3 nucleotide sequence: TGCGCCAGCAGTGAGTCCAACAGGGAATACAATGAGCAGTTCTTC. Translating it yields CASSESNREYNEQFF. The gene calls are TRBV10-1 and TRBJ2-1; maybe TRBD1 (6 bases). From germline, CDR1 is WNHNN and CDR2 SYGVQD (reference sequence). The germline V and J ends were trimmed by 0 bases and 4 bases, with 10 bases remaining between them. The CDR3 is 15 residues long.

This clone was found once. The V and J genes are TRBV9 and TRBJ2-4, with TRBD2 matching over 10 bases. Germline-derived CDR1 and CDR2 are SGDLS and YYNGEE. CDR3 size: 15 residues. J lost 6 bases, V lost 0 bases, and 3 bases had no gene match. The chain's CDR3 is CASSVGGTSVNIQYF. The CDR3 DNA sequence: TGTGCCAGCAGCGTAGGAGGGACTAGCGTAAACATTCAGTACTTC. Full variable domain (rest looked up from reference TRBV9 and TRBJ2-4): DSGVTQTPKHLITATGQRVTLRCSPRSGDLSVYWYQQSLDQGLQFLIQYYNGEERAKGNILERFSAQQFPDLHSELNLSSLELGDSALYFCASSVGGTSVNIQYFGAGTRLSVL.

This chain uses TRBV7-2 with TRBJ2-3, with D unclear. V was shortened by 1 base and J by 4 bases, with 9 bases between the two germline ends. Germline V gene sequence: CDR1 SGHTA, CDR2 FQGNSA. This CDR3 comprises 14 residues. DNA for the CDR3: TGTGCCAGCAGCTTAGTGGGCGCCGCAGATACGCAGTATTTT. It codes for CASSLVGAADTQYF.

The chain combines TRBV4-2 with TRBJ2-7, with a weak D call TRBD2 (5 bases). Trimming removed 2 bases at V and 3 bases at J, with 20 bases between. Germline V gene lookup returns CDR1 LGHNA and CDR2 YNFKEQ. This CDR3 is built from 17 residues. The CDR3 DNA reads TGTGCCAGCAGCCAATCACTCGGCGCTAGCTCGGGCTACGAGCAGTACTTC. This sequence encodes CASSQSLGASSGYEQYF.

The chain has TRBV15 and TRBJ2-7; 8 bases fit TRBD1. This CDR3 contains 13 residues. The germline gives CDR1 LNHNV, CDR2 YYDKDF (reference sequence). V trimming: 3 bases; J trimming: 3 bases; junction bases outside the gene matches: 1. The CDR3 is CATSSDRGYEQYF. Here the CDR3 DNA reads TGTGCCACCAGCAGCGACAGGGGCTACGAGCAGTACTTC.

This clone has just a few counts. The gene calls are TRBV3-1 (or the pseudogene TRBV3-2) and TRBJ2-5, with D maybe TRBD2 (5 bases). Trimming left V 0 bases short and J 2 bases short, with 10 bases between. The CDR3 runs to 15 residues. CDR1 is LGHDT, CDR2 YNNKEL, per germline (reference sequence). CDR3 sequence: CASSQDGRFQETQYF. CDR3 nucleotide sequence: TGTGCCAGCAGCCAAGATGGGAGATTTCAAGAGACCCAGTACTTC.

This sequence joins TRBV29-1 and TRBJ1-1; TRBD1 aligns across 8 bases. V trimming: 3 bases; J trimming: 4 bases; junction bases outside the gene matches: 7. This CDR3 has 14 amino acids. Looked up from germline, CDR1 is SQVTM and CDR2 is ANQGSEA. The CDR3 spells CSVEAGGAGTEAFF. The CDR3 coding sequence is TGCAGCGTTGAGGCAGGGGGCGCGGGCACTGAAGCTTTCTTT.

The J gene is TRBJ2-1, the V gene TRBV12-3 or TRBV12-4, with TRBD2 matching 7 bases. CDR3 length: 13 residues. V gave up 2 bases and J gave up 10 bases; unmatched junction bases: 5. CDR3: CASSLMAGVEQFF. The CDR3 DNA reads as TGTGCCAGCAGTTTAATGGCGGGGGTGGAGCAGTTCTTC.

The chain uses TRBV29-1 and TRBJ2-7; TRBD2 is a possible D gene (5 bases). Germline V gene lookup returns CDR1 SQVTM and CDR2 ANQGSEA. This CDR3 has 12 residues. V gave up 4 bases and J gave up 6 bases, with 13 bases separating them. CDR3 DNA sequence: TGCAGCGTTGTAAAGGACTCCCTCGAGCAGTACTTC. As protein: CSVVKDSLEQYF.

This rearrangement joins TRBV2 to TRBJ1-1, with TRBD1 matching 7 bases. Looked up from germline, CDR1 is SNHLY and CDR2 is FYNNEI. This CDR3 contains 14 residues. J gave up 1 base and V 5 bases, and 4 bases lay outside the gene matches. The CDR3 reads CASSPTGENTEAFF. CDR3 nucleotide sequence: TGTGCCAGCAGTCCTACAGGGGAGAACACTGAAGCTTTCTTT. Full variable domain (missing parts from reference TRBV2 and TRBJ1-1): EPEVTQTPSHQVTQMGQEVILRCVPISNHLYFYWYRQILGQKVEFLVSFYNNEISEKSEIFDDQFSVERPDGSNFTLKIRSTKLEDSAMYFCASSPTGENTEAFFGQGTRLTVV.

The chain has TRBV9 and TRBJ1-6, with 8 bases that match TRBD1. This CDR3 has 14 amino acids. The trim removed 4 bases at V and 5 bases at J, leaving 2 bases unmatched. From germline, CDR1 is SGDLS and CDR2 YYNGEE. The CDR3 DNA is TGTGCCAGCAGCCAGACAGGGGATAATTCACCCCTCCACTTT. Its protein product is CASSQTGDNSPLHF.

The chain joins TRBV19 to TRBJ1-1; D unclear. Germline-derived CDR1 and CDR2 are LNHDA and SQIVND (reference sequence). V lost 2 bases to trimming and J lost 0 bases, with 10 bases between them. This CDR3 spans 15 amino acids. In DNA form, the CDR3 reads TGTGCCAGTAGTATACAGACACAAGTGAACACTGAAGCTTTCTTT. Protein: CASSIQTQVNTEAFF.

V usage is TRBV10-3 and J usage is TRBJ1-4; D is perhaps TRBD1 (5 bases). The CDR3 has 14 amino acids. CDR1 is ENHRY, CDR2 SYGVKD, per germline. Trimming cost V 9 bases and J 8 bases, with 19 bases left between them. The CDR3 here is CAIPTEPEGEKLFF. CDR3 nucleotides: TGTGCCATACCGACAGAGCCGGAGGGGGAAAAACTGTTTTTT.

This chain uses TRBV28 with TRBJ1-2; possibly TRBD1 for D (6 bases). The CDR3 has 14 amino acids. V was clipped by 5 bases and J by 4 bases, with 14 bases between them. Germline CDR1 MDHEN, CDR2 SYDVKM. CDR3 DNA: TGTGCCAGCAGTGCGCCAGGACAGTCCTATGGCTACACCTTC. This gives the protein CASSAPGQSYGYTF.

V is TRBV30 and J is TRBJ1-4, with 10 nucleotides matching TRBD1. Germline-derived CDR1 and CDR2 are GTSNPN and SVGIG (reference sequence). The CDR3 contains 17 residues. Germline trimming cut 0 bases from V and 4 bases from J; bases unmatched to any gene: 8. Here the CDR3 reads CAWSVTGTGAINEKLFF. The CDR3 nucleotides are TGTGCCTGGAGTGTAACGGGGACAGGGGCGATTAATGAAAAACTGTTTTTT.

The chain joins TRBV2 to TRBJ2-1; 8 bases map to TRBD1. The V and J ends lost 5 bases and 8 bases, in that order; junction bases with no gene match: 2. The CDR3 spans 12 residues. Per the germline V gene, CDR1 is SNHLY and CDR2 is FYNNEI. CDR3: CASSKDRDEQFF. CDR3 in DNA: TGTGCCAGCAGTAAGGACAGGGATGAGCAGTTCTTC.

The V and J genes are TRBV5-6 and TRBJ2-5; TRBD2 aligns across 10 bases. The CDR3 loop spans 18 amino acids. CDR1 SGHDT and CDR2 YYEEEE come from the germline V gene. Trimming took 3 bases from V and 2 from J; bases not matched to a gene: 13. CDR3 sequence (DNA): TGTGCCAGCAGCTCCGCTTTGGGGCAGCGGGGGGGTCAAGAGACCCAGTACTTC. It codes for CASSSALGQRGGQETQYF.

As DNA, the CDR3 is TGTGCCTGGAGTGTAGGAGGGACAGGGTCAGATACGCAGTATTTT. It translates to CAWSVGGTGSDTQYF. The chain employs TRBV30 and TRBJ2-3; TRBD1 matches 9 bases. V dropped 0 bases and J dropped 4; count of bases not matched to a gene: 5. The CDR3 extends over 15 amino acids. Germline V gene data show CDR1 as GTSNPN and CDR2 as SVGIG (reference sequence).

The rearrangement joins TRBV11-2 to TRBJ2-3, with TRBD2 matching over 8 bases. Germline CDR1 reads SGHAT; CDR2 reads FQNNGV. The junction had 14 bases not matched to a gene; V was cut back by 0 bases and J by 0 bases. The CDR3 is 20 amino acids. The CDR3 nucleotides read TGTGCCAGCAGCTTAGAACGGCAGGGCGGGGGGTTCCCTAGCACAGATACGCAGTATTTT. This codes for CASSLERQGGGFPSTDTQYF.

The chain is built from TRBV5-1 and TRBJ1-4; no firm D call. The V and J ends lost 0 bases and 8 bases respectively, with 14 bases between them. The CDR3 length is 15 residues. CDR1 SGHRS and CDR2 YFSETQ come from the germline V gene. This chain's CDR3 is CASSLGLGEDEKLFF. CDR3 DNA sequence: TGCGCCAGCAGCTTGGGGCTGGGAGAAGACGAAAAACTGTTTTTT.

The chain recombines TRBV11-2 with TRBJ2-3; 7 bases map to TRBD2. V lost 1 base, J lost 1 base, and 8 bases stayed unmatched. From germline, CDR1 is SGHAT and CDR2 FQNNGV. There are 17 residues in the CDR3. In nucleotides, the CDR3 is TGTGCCAGCAGCTTAGTTGGTAGCGGGCTAGGCACAGATACGCAGTATTTT. Its translation is CASSLVGSGLGTDTQYF.

The chain couples TRBV2 to TRBJ2-1, with 8 bases fitting TRBD1. The germline gives CDR1 SNHLY, CDR2 FYNNEI. J gave up 7 bases and V 5 bases, and 13 bases lay outside the gene matches. The CDR3 covers 16 residues. CDR3 in DNA: TGTGCCAGCAGTATGTCCAGGGGGCAGGGCATAAATGAGCAGTTCTTC. It specifies CASSMSRGQGINEQFF.